Listed below are T cell receptor beta chains from one sample, sequenced in a study of control samples from healthy donors and cancer patients. Method: immunoSEQ multiplex PCR; TCRdb's copy keeps in-frame clones and lacks some. The sample consists of 150,000 to 180,000 clones, 85% to 95% of them appearing once. The sequencing input was blood. The receptors stem from a man aged 35-49 years in good health. The CDR3 runs from the conserved cysteine through the conserved F or W. A D gene is named only where the DNA matches it firmly. The size entry is marked missing in some rows and otherwise reads once, few, many or a size class.

abundance	v_gene	len	j_gene	d_gene	CDR3nt	CDR3aa
-	TRBV6-5	15	TRBJ2-7	-	TGTGCCAGCAGCCACAGAGGCCCCTTCTCCTACGAGCAGTACTTC	CASSHRGPFSYEQYF
-	TRBV2	15	TRBJ1-5	TRBD1	TGTGCCAGCACCGGGGACAGGCGTTCCTCCCAGCCCCAGCATTTT	CASTGDRRSSQPQHF
-	TRBV5-4	16	TRBJ1-3	-	TGTGCCAGCTCTCTGGCATCGACAGTCTCTGGAAACACCATATATTTT	CASSLASTVSGNTIYF
-	TRBV6-2/TRBV6-3	17	TRBJ2-2	-	TGTGCCAGCAGTCCAGCTAAAGGGAAGAGGGACACCGGGGAGCTGTTTTTT	CASSPAKGKRDTGELFF
-	TRBV5-1	15	TRBJ1-6	TRBD1	TGCGCCAGCAGCTTGGCCGACAGGGGTAATTCACCCCTCCACTTT	CASSLADRGNSPLHF
-	TRBV5-5	15	TRBJ1-1	-	TGTGCCAGCAGCTCGTTCCGGGGGACAAACACTGAAGCTTTCTTT	CASSSFRGTNTEAFF
-	TRBV28	15	TRBJ1-2	TRBD1	TGTGCCAGCAGTCCAGGGGACAGAATTAACTATGGCTACACCTTC	CASSPGDRINYGYTF
-	TRBV19	14	TRBJ2-1	TRBD2	TGTGCCAGTAGTATAACGGGGGGTAACAATGAGCAGTTCTTC	CASSITGGNNEQFF
-	TRBV2	15	TRBJ1-4	TRBD1	TGTGCCAGCAGCCCCGGGACAGGGGTCTTGGAAAAACTGTTTTTT	CASSPGTGVLEKLFF
-	TRBV6-5	15	TRBJ2-3	TRBD2	TGTGCCGCACATAGCGGGGGGGCCGGGGGAGATACGCAGTATTTT	CAAHSGGAGGDTQYF
-	TRBV18	14	TRBJ1-6	-	TGTGCCAGCTCACCATCCAGGGACGGTTCACCCCTCCACTTT	CASSPSRDGSPLHF
-	TRBV3-1/TRBV3-2	14	TRBJ1-4	-	TGTGCCAGCAGCCAGGGCGCAACTAATGAAAAACTGTTTTTT	CASSQGATNEKLFF
-	TRBV28	13	TRBJ1-1	-	TGTGCCAGCAGTTGGGGGGATTACACTGAAGCTTTCTTT	CASSWGDYTEAFF
once	TRBV5-1	16	TRBJ2-7	-	TGCGCCAGCAGGGGTGGCCCTTTCTCGAGCTCCTACGAGCAGTACTTC	CASRGGPFSSSYEQYF
-	TRBV9	15	TRBJ1-4	TRBD1	TGTGCCAGCAGCGTAGGCCCGGGACAGGGCGAAAAACTGTTTTTT	CASSVGPGQGEKLFF
-	TRBV20-1	13	TRBJ2-1	-	TGCAGTGCTAGTTCGCTAGCTTACAATGAGCAGTTCTTC	CSASSLAYNEQFF
-	TRBV18	11	TRBJ2-3	-	TGTGCCAGCTCACCCTCGGATACGCAGTATTTT	CASSPSDTQYF
-	TRBV2	14	TRBJ1-5	TRBD1	TGTGCCAGCAGTGAAGGGACAGGTAATCAGCCCCAGCATTTT	CASSEGTGNQPQHF
-	TRBV7-2	15	TRBJ1-2	-	TGTGCCAGCAGCCCGAAGTTGGGGGAGGGCTATGGCTACACCTTC	CASSPKLGEGYGYTF
few	TRBV30	15	TRBJ1-2	TRBD1	TGTGCCTGGAGTGCCCCCGGACAGGGAAGCTATGGCTACACCTTC	CAWSAPGQGSYGYTF
-	TRBV6-5	14	TRBJ2-7	-	TGTGCCAGCAGCGCAGTATGGCAGGGGGGCGAGCAGTACTTC	CASSAVWQGGEQYF
-	TRBV6-5	15	TRBJ1-5	TRBD1	TGTGCCAGCAGGACTGGGACAGGGGGCAATCAGCCCCAGCATTTT	CASRTGTGGNQPQHF
-	TRBV19	13	TRBJ1-1	TRBD1	TGTGCCAGTGGAGACAGGGCGAACACTGAAGCTTTCTTT	CASGDRANTEAFF
-	TRBV24-1	17	TRBJ2-5	-	TGTGCCACCAGTGGACCCGACTACCAAGTAGGCGGGGAGACCCAGTACTTC	CATSGPDYQVGGETQYF
once	TRBV19	15	TRBJ1-3	-	TGTGCCAGTAATCCCGGTGGGGTCTCTGGAAACACCATATATTTT	CASNPGGVSGNTIYF
-	TRBV5-5	14	TRBJ1-3	-	TGTGCCAGCAGCTTGGCGGGGGGAGGAAACACCATATATTTT	CASSLAGGGNTIYF
-	TRBV18	13	TRBJ1-1	-	TGTGCCAGCTCAGAAGGAGGGGCGCGTGGAGCTTTCTTT	CASSEGGARGAFF
-	TRBV19	14	TRBJ1-1	-	TGTGCCAGTAGTATGGGAGGCACGAACACTGAAGCTTTCTTT	CASSMGGTNTEAFF
-	TRBV5-6	14	TRBJ2-7	TRBD2	TGTGCCAGCAGCGATGGCGGGGGGACCTACGAGCAGTACTTC	CASSDGGGTYEQYF